Here is one TCR beta chain with its context. Its antigen is not identified. The sample is drawn from a study of T cells in Graves' hyperthyroidism and ophthalmopathy. Patients affected by ophthalmopathy presented a Clinical Activity Score of at least 3, a NOSPECS grade of at least 4, and disease duration below 3 months. The diagnoses drew upon clinical symptoms, serum thyroxine and TRAb, thyroid ultrasound and orbital computed tomography. Regarding the study as a whole: Before onset, by a median of around 6.4 months, the model predicted ophthalmopathy.

Amplified regions were TCR beta CDR3 sequences from RNA transcripts. First-round RT-PCR targeting the TCR CDR3 was performed with the HTBI primer set. TCRdb re-called the multiplex PCR reads through MiXCR, storing one row per CDR3 protein. Found here are 300,000 to 400,000 distinct CDR3 sequences, 13% to 15% of them singletons; the top ten hold around 19%. Sequenced input: blood. The clonotype comes from a woman in her 30s with Graves' ophthalmopathy.

The CDR3 nucleotides read TGTGCCAGCAGCTTGGCACGGGCCACCGGGGAGCTGTTTTTT. This sequence encodes CASSLARATGELFF. This chain connects TRBV5-4 to TRBJ2-2; D ambiguous. The length of the CDR3 is 14 residues. Germline V gives CDR1 SGHNT, CDR2 YYREEE (reference sequence). V lost 0 bases and J lost 4, with 7 bases in between.